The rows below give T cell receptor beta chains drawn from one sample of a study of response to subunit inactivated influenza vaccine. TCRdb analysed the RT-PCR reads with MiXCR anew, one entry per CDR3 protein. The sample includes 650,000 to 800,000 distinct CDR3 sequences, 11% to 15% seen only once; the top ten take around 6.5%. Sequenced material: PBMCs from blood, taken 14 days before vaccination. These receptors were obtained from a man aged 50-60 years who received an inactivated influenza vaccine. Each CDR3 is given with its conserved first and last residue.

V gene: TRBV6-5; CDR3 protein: CASSYTADNTEAFF
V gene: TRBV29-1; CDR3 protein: CSVEVAETQYF
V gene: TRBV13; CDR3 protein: CASSSTPAGELFF
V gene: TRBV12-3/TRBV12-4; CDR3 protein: CASSLQGAGLDEQFF
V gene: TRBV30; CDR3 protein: CAWSLTAGKGALHF
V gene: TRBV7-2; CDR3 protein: CASSFQGPSTDTQYF
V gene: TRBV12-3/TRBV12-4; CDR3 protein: CASSLGRAFNTGELFF
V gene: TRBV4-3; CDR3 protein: CASSQESAATSNTGELFF
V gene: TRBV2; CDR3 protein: CASRAEADTQYF
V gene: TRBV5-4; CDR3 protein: CASSLGLAGGPGADTQYF
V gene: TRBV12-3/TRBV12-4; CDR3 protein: CASSPGTLNTEAFF
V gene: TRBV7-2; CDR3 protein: CASRAPSDTEAFF
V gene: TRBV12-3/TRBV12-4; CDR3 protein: CASSVGTAYEQYF
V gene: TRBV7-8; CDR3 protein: CASSLYNYNSPLHF
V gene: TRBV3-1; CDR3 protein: CASSWGQGGQPQHF
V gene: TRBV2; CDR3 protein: CASSEQGPQGNQPQHF
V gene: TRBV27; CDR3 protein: CASSGIAGVGPDTQYF
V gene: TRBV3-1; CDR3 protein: CASSQGTTGEPFF
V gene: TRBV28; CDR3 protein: CASSLTGVGRETQYF
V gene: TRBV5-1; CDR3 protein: CASSLASANYGYTF
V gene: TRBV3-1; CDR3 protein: CASSLTPGGDGGDEQFF
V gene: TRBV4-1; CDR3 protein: CASSPPGQVNTEAFF
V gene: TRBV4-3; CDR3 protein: CASSVAVAGEGRHNEQFF
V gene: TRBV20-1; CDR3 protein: CSAQAVGGARTDTQYF
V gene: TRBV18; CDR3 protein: CASSPPSRDTEAFF
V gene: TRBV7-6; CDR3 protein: CASSSYPERGAENTGELFF
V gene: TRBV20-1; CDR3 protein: CSALSGHIQETQYF
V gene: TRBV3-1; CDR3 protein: CASNRGANTGELFF
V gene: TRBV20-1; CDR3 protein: CSARPGQGSGANVLTF
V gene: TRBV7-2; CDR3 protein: CASSPRAGGTEAFF
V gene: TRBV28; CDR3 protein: CASSSFLAWDREPPLEQYF
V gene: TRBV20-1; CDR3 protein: CSATPGTYSYEQYF
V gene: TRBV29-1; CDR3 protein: CSVEEGLSTEAFF
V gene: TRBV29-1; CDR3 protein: CSAAGGPYEQYF
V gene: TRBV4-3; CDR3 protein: CASSQGRSSYEQYF
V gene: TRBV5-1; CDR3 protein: CASSGISGDAGYNEQFF
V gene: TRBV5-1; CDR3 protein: CASSLGVLVENIQYF
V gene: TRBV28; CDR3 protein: CASTSGSLRYTF
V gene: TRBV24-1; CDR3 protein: CATSAGLPETQYF
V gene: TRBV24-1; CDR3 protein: CATSGYGVEGGNEQFF
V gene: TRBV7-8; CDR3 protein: CASSRGRIQETQYF
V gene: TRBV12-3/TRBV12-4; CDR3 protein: CASRAGLANEKLFF
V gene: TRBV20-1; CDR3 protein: CSVPLSGGEQYF
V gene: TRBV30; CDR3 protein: CAWSVGSSSNQPQHF
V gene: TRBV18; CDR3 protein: CASSLGVAGKVNEQFF
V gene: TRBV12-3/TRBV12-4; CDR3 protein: CASSFYDTDTQYF
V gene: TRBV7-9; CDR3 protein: CASSDAPGQRYNEQFF
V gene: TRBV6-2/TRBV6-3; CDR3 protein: CASTRDSGANVLTF
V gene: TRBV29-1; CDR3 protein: CSVEGHLNTEAFF